This TCR beta chain was sequenced for a study of low-dose radiotherapy and immunotherapy resistance in tumors. The overall study: A total of 6.5 Gy was given to Cohort 1 as 0.5 Gy per fraction every 2 weeks. Cyclophosphamide was given intravenously at 200 mg/m2 every two weeks, and each dose came one day before radiation and immunotherapy. Study patients were administered oral aspirin at 300 mg daily for four cycles from cycle 1 day 1.

Germline V gene lookup returns CDR1 SGHTA and CDR2 FQGNSA. CDR3 size: 17 residues. V was clipped by 1 base and J by 8 bases; unmatched bases: 13. Alpha- and beta-chain coverage of first-strand cDNA came from TRAV- and TRBV-specific primers. TCR amplification ran roughly 20 PCR cycles using constant-region and V-primer adapter primers. One entry per CDR3 protein results from TCRdb running MiXCR on the reads. The top ten clones hold roughly 3.9% of a sample with around 100,000 distinct CDR3 sequences, 20% to 25% of them seen once. Time point specified: after trial treatment. Treatment in this sample: LDRT plus nivolumab, ipilimumab, low-dose cyclophosphamide and aspirin (RACIN trial). Patients qualified if they had advanced solid tumors that lacked tumor-infiltrating lymphocytes.

Sequenced material: PBMCs, taken after low-dose radiotherapy plus immunotherapy. This receptor was taken from a male donor with prostate cancer. The chain employs TRBV7-2 and TRBJ2-4, with TRBD2 identical over 8 bases. CDR3 coding DNA: TGTGCCAGCAGCTTAGGGGGGACGGGAGGGCGGTGGGACATTCAGTACTTC. This translates into CASSLGGTGGRWDIQYF.